This is a list of T cell receptor beta chains from one sample in a study of technical replicates of blood from a few donors. Here immunoSEQ multiplex PCR was the method, and the copy in TCRdb shows in-frame clones only, minus some. The sample holds about 83,000 clones, 92% seen once. Source material: T cells isolated from PBMCs. The receptor source for this set is a human donor in good health. The CDR3 runs from the conserved cysteine through the conserved F or W. D genes are given only for firm matches. Clone size is stated in some rows and not others, as once, few, many or a class when expanded.

DNA: TGTGCCAGCAGCCGAATCGTAAAACAGGGACCCTACGAGCAGTACTTC
CDR3: CASSRIVKQGPYEQYF
D: .
size: .
V: TRBV14
J: TRBJ2-7

DNA: TGTGCCAGCAGCTTAGTCGCTAGCTTGGCCTCCTACGAGCAGTACTTC
CDR3: CASSLVASLASYEQYF
D: .
size: .
V: TRBV7-8
J: TRBJ2-7

DNA: TGTGCCACCACACCAGGACAGGACAATGAGCAGTTCTTC
CDR3: CATTPGQDNEQFF
D: TRBD1
size: once
V: TRBV15
J: TRBJ2-1

DNA: TGTGCCAGCAGTTTACTACGCTCAAGCTCTGGGGCCAACGTCCTGACTTTC
CDR3: CASSLLRSSSGANVLTF
D: .
size: .
V: TRBV27
J: TRBJ2-6

DNA: TGTGCCAGCAGCGGGGGGTCCACAGATACGCAGTATTTT
CDR3: CASSGGSTDTQYF
D: .
size: once
V: TRBV7-3
J: TRBJ2-3

DNA: TGTGCCAGCAGTGGTGGACAGGGGGCAAACGAGCAGTACTTC
CDR3: CASSGGQGANEQYF
D: TRBD1
size: .
V: TRBV6-1
J: TRBJ2-7

DNA: TGCGCCAGCAGCCAAGCGGATACGCAGTATTTT
CDR3: CASSQADTQYF
D: .
size: .
V: TRBV4-1
J: TRBJ2-3

DNA: TGTGCCTGGATTTTTCGGGGACAGGGGGATTATGGCTACACCTTC
CDR3: CAWIFRGQGDYGYTF
D: TRBD1
size: .
V: TRBV30
J: TRBJ1-2

DNA: TGTGCCAGCAGCTTGGCGGGACAGGGGAGCTCCTACGAGCAGTACTTC
CDR3: CASSLAGQGSSYEQYF
D: TRBD1
size: .
V: TRBV5-4
J: TRBJ2-7

DNA: TGTGCCAGTACCACAGGGGTTGGGCCCTATGGCTACACCTTC
CDR3: CASTTGVGPYGYTF
D: TRBD1
size: .
V: TRBV19
J: TRBJ1-2

DNA: TGTGCCAGCAGAACCGCGGGGTGGCGCAATCAGCCCCAGCATTTT
CDR3: CASRTAGWRNQPQHF
D: .
size: .
V: TRBV28
J: TRBJ1-5

DNA: TGTGCCAGCAGCTTGGGTCCGGGACAGGCCTACGAGCAGTACTTC
CDR3: CASSLGPGQAYEQYF
D: TRBD1
size: .
V: TRBV7-7
J: TRBJ2-7

DNA: TGTGCCAGCAGCTTAATGGGGATGAGGGACACTGAAGCTTTCTTT
CDR3: CASSLMGMRDTEAFF
D: .
size: .
V: TRBV5-6
J: TRBJ1-1

DNA: TGTGCCAGCAGTCCTTCCTTCACCGGGGAGCTGTTTTTT
CDR3: CASSPSFTGELFF
D: .
size: .
V: TRBV28
J: TRBJ2-2

DNA: TGTGCCAGCAGCTTAGCCACGGGTTATTTCGATGGCTACACCTTC
CDR3: CASSLATGYFDGYTF
D: .
size: .
V: TRBV7-2
J: TRBJ1-2

DNA: TGTGCCAGCAGCTTAAATGAGGAACTGAACACTGAAGCTTTCTTT
CDR3: CASSLNEELNTEAFF
D: .
size: few
V: TRBV6-5
J: TRBJ1-1

DNA: TGCGCCAGCACCAATTCCGGGACAGGGTTAGAAAAACTGTTTTTT
CDR3: CASTNSGTGLEKLFF
D: TRBD1
size: .
V: TRBV5-1
J: TRBJ1-4

DNA: TGTGCCAGCAGCAAACCGGGGTTTCCCAGCAATCAGCCCCAGCATTTT
CDR3: CASSKPGFPSNQPQHF
D: .
size: .
V: TRBV27
J: TRBJ1-5

DNA: TGTGCCAGCACTCAGCGGGAGGGCCCTCGGGGTGAGCAGTTCTTC
CDR3: CASTQREGPRGEQFF
D: TRBD2
size: .
V: TRBV6-5
J: TRBJ2-1

DNA: TGTGCCAGCAGCTTGGGGCCGGGACTCTCGAACACTGAAGCTTTCTTT
CDR3: CASSLGPGLSNTEAFF
D: .
size: .
V: TRBV5-5
J: TRBJ1-1

DNA: TGTGCCAGCAGTTTATTGGGGACAGCCGCCTACGAGCAGTACTTC
CDR3: CASSLLGTAAYEQYF
D: TRBD1
size: .
V: TRBV27
J: TRBJ2-7

DNA: TGTGCCAGTAGTCTTCATGGGACAGGGTACACCGGGGAGCTGTTTTTT
CDR3: CASSLHGTGYTGELFF
D: TRBD1
size: .
V: TRBV19
J: TRBJ2-2

DNA: TGTGCCAGCAGCCCGACGACAGAAAACTATGGCTACACCTTC
CDR3: CASSPTTENYGYTF
D: .
size: .
V: TRBV7-3
J: TRBJ1-2

DNA: TGCGCCAGCAGCATGGGGGGACTAGCGGTCTACGAGCAGTACTTC
CDR3: CASSMGGLAVYEQYF
D: TRBD2
size: once
V: TRBV4-1
J: TRBJ2-7

DNA: TGTGCCAGCAGCTTAGCCATGGGTGTCCGGGGTGGAACCGGGGAGCTGTTTTTT
CDR3: CASSLAMGVRGGTGELFF
D: .
size: .
V: TRBV11-1
J: TRBJ2-2

DNA: TGCGCCAGCAGCTTGGTTCTCCTCACAGATACGCAGTATTTT
CDR3: CASSLVLLTDTQYF
D: .
size: .
V: TRBV5-1
J: TRBJ2-3

DNA: TGTGCCAGCAGCCAAGAAACTAGCGGGTCCTTCTCCTACGAGCAGTACTTC
CDR3: CASSQETSGSFSYEQYF
D: TRBD2
size: .
V: TRBV4-2
J: TRBJ2-7

DNA: TGCGCCAGCAGGTATACGGGGGGGAATAATGAGCAGTTCTTC
CDR3: CASRYTGGNNEQFF
D: TRBD2
size: .
V: TRBV5-1
J: TRBJ2-1

DNA: TGTGCCAGCAGTGCAATCCTACAAACAGGGAACACTGAAGCTTTCTTT
CDR3: CASSAILQTGNTEAFF
D: .
size: .
V: TRBV25-1
J: TRBJ1-1

DNA: TGTGCCAGCAGCACCGAGGGACTAGCGGATTACAATGAGCAGTTCTTC
CDR3: CASSTEGLADYNEQFF
D: TRBD2
size: .
V: TRBV7-9
J: TRBJ2-1

DNA: TGTGCCAGCAGCTCCGGGGACAGGGGTGTCACAGATACGCAGTATTTT
CDR3: CASSSGDRGVTDTQYF
D: TRBD1
size: .
V: TRBV5-8
J: TRBJ2-3

DNA: TGTGCCAGCAGCTTGGCGGTCACCGGGGAGCTGTTTTTT
CDR3: CASSLAVTGELFF
D: .
size: .
V: TRBV5-5
J: TRBJ2-2

DNA: TGTGCCAGCTCACCCATGGCTACAGGGTTGGAATCTGGAAACACCATATATTTT
CDR3: CASSPMATGLESGNTIYF
D: .
size: .
V: TRBV18
J: TRBJ1-3

DNA: TGTGCCAGCAGTGATCCCAGACAAGGCACTGAAGCTTTCTTT
CDR3: CASSDPRQGTEAFF
D: .
size: few
V: TRBV25-1
J: TRBJ1-1

DNA: TGTGCCAGCAGCCAAGGCCAGGGCCACCAAGAGACCCAGTACTTC
CDR3: CASSQGQGHQETQYF
D: .
size: .
V: TRBV7-9
J: TRBJ2-5

DNA: TGTGCCAGCAGCCTAGGACAGGGGGCCTACGAGCAGTACTTC
CDR3: CASSLGQGAYEQYF
D: TRBD1
size: .
V: TRBV7-6
J: TRBJ2-7

DNA: TGTGCCAGCAGTGAAGCGACTAGGTCAGTTTACTTGTTCTTC
CDR3: CASSEATRSVYLFF
D: .
size: .
V: TRBV2
J: TRBJ2-1

DNA: TGTGCCAGTAGTATAGTCGGACAGGGTGGGGATACGCAGTATTTT
CDR3: CASSIVGQGGDTQYF
D: TRBD1
size: .
V: TRBV19
J: TRBJ2-3

DNA: TGTGCCAGCGTACTACTAGCGGGAGGGCCTATCGGGGAGCTGTTTTTT
CDR3: CASVLLAGGPIGELFF
D: TRBD2
size: .
V: TRBV19
J: TRBJ2-2

DNA: TGCGCCAGCAGAACAACCGGGACCTACGAGCAGTACTTC
CDR3: CASRTTGTYEQYF
D: .
size: .
V: TRBV5-1
J: TRBJ2-7

DNA: TGCGCCAGCAGCTTGGTCAGGGGGTTAACAACCGGGGAGCTGTTTTTT
CDR3: CASSLVRGLTTGELFF
D: TRBD1
size: .
V: TRBV5-1
J: TRBJ2-2

DNA: TGTGCCAGCAGCTTGGCGGCCAGGACTAACTATGGCTACACCTTC
CDR3: CASSLAARTNYGYTF
D: .
size: once
V: TRBV5-4
J: TRBJ1-2

DNA: TGTGCCAGCAGTGAATTGGGGGGTAATCAGCCCCAGCATTTT
CDR3: CASSELGGNQPQHF
D: .
size: .
V: TRBV2
J: TRBJ1-5

DNA: TGTGCCAGCAGTGTGATAGCGGGGGCAGATACGCAGTATTTT
CDR3: CASSVIAGADTQYF
D: TRBD2
size: once
V: TRBV6-4
J: TRBJ2-3

DNA: TGCGCCAGCAGCCACAAAGGGGTCGCGAACACCGGGGAGCTGTTTTTT
CDR3: CASSHKGVANTGELFF
D: .
size: .
V: TRBV4-1
J: TRBJ2-2

DNA: TGTGCCAGTAGTATAGGTAGGGGGCAGTTCTTC
CDR3: CASSIGRGQFF
D: .
size: .
V: TRBV19
J: TRBJ2-1

DNA: TGTGCCAGCAGTCAGTTCGTAGCGACAGGGGGAAAGACTTTCTTT
CDR3: CASSQFVATGGKTFF
D: TRBD1
size: .
V: TRBV14
J: TRBJ1-1

DNA: TGTGCCAGCAGTGAAGGTCCCGGGACAGGGTTGACCCTCCACTTT
CDR3: CASSEGPGTGLTLHF
D: TRBD1
size: .
V: TRBV6-1
J: TRBJ1-6